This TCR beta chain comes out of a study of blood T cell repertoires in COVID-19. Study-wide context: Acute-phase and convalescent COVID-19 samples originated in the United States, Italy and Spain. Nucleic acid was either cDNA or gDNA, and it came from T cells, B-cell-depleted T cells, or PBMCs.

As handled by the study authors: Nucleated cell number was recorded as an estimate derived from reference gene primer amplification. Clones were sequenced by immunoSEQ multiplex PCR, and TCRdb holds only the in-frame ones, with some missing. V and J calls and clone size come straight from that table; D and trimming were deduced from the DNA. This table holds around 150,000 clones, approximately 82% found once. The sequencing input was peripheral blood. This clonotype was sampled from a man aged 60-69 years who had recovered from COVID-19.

In DNA, the CDR3 is TGTGCCTGGAGTGCAGGAGGGTTCGGTCAATGGCCCCAGCATTTT. Its translation: CAWSAGGFGQWPQHF. The rearrangement joins TRBV30 to TRBJ1-5; no clear D. V was clipped by 1 base and J by 9 bases, with 19 bases between them. This CDR3 has 15 amino acids. Per germline, CDR1 GTSNPN and CDR2 SVGIG (reference sequence).